This TCR gamma chain emerged from a study of in vitro expanded adult blood gammadelta T cells (TCRdb year 2020). With respect to the entire study: Among T cells, Vgamma9Vdelta2 cells made up between 94.4% and 100% of the sorted population, reflecting the sort purity. Each donor's cells were separately stimulated with HMBPP, zoledronate or AbnobaViscum P, and TRG and TRD CDR3 repertoires were sequenced for every condition. The study compared the TCR repertoire of Vgamma9Vdelta2 T cells expanded in vitro with a mistletoe-extract drug against those expanded with HMBPP or zoledronate. The TCR repertoire analysis included three subjects.

The intended sense of this specimen's treatment or condition label: aminobisphosphonate causing endogenous IPP accumulation, around 1 uM. Following expansion, live CD3+ TCRgammadelta+ Vgamma9+ Vdelta2+ T cells were FACS-sorted using a FACS Aria III. PBMC were pulsed for one day with roughly 1 uM zoledronate, then washed three times before expansion. Cultures were expanded for roughly 15 days, with IL-2 replenished every 3 to 4 days. After the one-day stimulant pulse, cells were washed three times and then cultured in medium containing roughly 100 U/mL IL-2. Peripheral blood mononuclear cells were isolated by Lymphoprep gradient centrifugation and cryopreserved in liquid nitrogen before culture. Libraries were built with 5' RACE. For each sample, RNA was extracted from roughly 10,000 sorted cells with the RNeasy Micro Kit. Libraries were built by template-switch reverse transcription followed by PCR amplification of the CDR3gamma and CDR3delta regions. Sequencing of the amplicons was done on an Illumina MiSeq with the V2 300 kit, which yielded 150 bp paired-end reads. As for how the authors treated the data: FastQC version 0.11.8 was used to assess read quality. MiXCR version 3.0.3 was used to build CDR3 sequences by aligning reads to GenBank TRG or TRD reference genes. MiXCR was run with default parameters, except that TRDD assembly used 3 consecutive nucleotides instead of 5. Repertoire analyses, including normalized Shannon-Wiener diversity, clonotype tracking and multidimensional scaling, used VDJtools version 1.2.1 with default settings. Out-of-frame CDR3 sequences and those containing stop codons were excluded from analysis. After TCRdb called clones again from the public reads with CATT, rows with identical DNA were merged. In this record, the V and J calls reflect TCRdb's handling and not the investigators' own analysis. The sample table shows several hundred gamma-chain clones, and over 10% are seen once. The top ten clonotypes cover 28% of the sample.

Study-level results and caveats: Top TRGV9 CDR3 clonotypes were largely public, being shared across donors and across all three stimulation conditions. AbnobaViscum P-expanded Vgamma9Vdelta2 repertoires showed CDR3 length, diversity and J usage similar to HMBPP- and zoledronate-expanded repertoires, suggesting a polyclonal response. The TRDV2 repertoire shared between treatments was found to be private to each donor, and TRD repertoires were clustered by subject rather than by stimulant in multidimensional scaling. All repertoires were derived from in vitro expanded cultures of healthy donor cells rather than from mistletoe-treated patients.

Including the terminal cysteine and phenylalanine, the CDR3 comprises 17 residues. The retained sequence is limited to the CDR3, 51 bases, with the frame set at the first base. The germline V gene (reference sequence) supplies CDR1 GITISATS and CDR2 ISYDGTV. V is cut back by 3 bases and J by 7 bases, with 9 bases in the junction unmatched. This clone is judged hyperexpanded (1% or more). It has no known antigen specificity. Per-nucleotide qualities are absent, and no much larger clonotype sits a single base away. The clonotype comes from an adult in good health. The sample was gamma-delta T cells from peripheral blood expanded in culture, taken from an in vitro culture stimulated with zoledronate. Recombination connected TRGV9 to TRGJP. The bases read TGTGCCTTGTGGGAGATGGTCCAGGAGTTGGGCAAAAAAATCAAGGTATTT. This sequence encodes CALWEMVQELGKKIKVF.